These 22 T cell receptor beta chains came from one sample sequenced in a study of early T cells in non-severe SARS-CoV-2 infection. TCRdb fed the 5' RACE reads into MiXCR, producing one record per CDR3 protein. The sample holds about 19,000 distinct CDR3 sequences, under 6.5% seen once. Material: whole blood. The receptors come from an adult who was a healthcare worker with PCR-confirmed SARS-CoV-2 infection or an uninfected control (not recorded which).

This clonotype was detected ten times or more. The V gene is TRBV6-1, the J gene TRBJ2-7, with 10 bases lining up with TRBD2. The trim removed 2 bases at V and 3 bases at J, leaving 7 bases unmatched. The CDR3 has 16 residues. CDR1 MNHNS and CDR2 SASEGT come from the germline V gene. CDR3 DNA sequence: TGTGCCAGCAGTGAATCCCCTAGCGGGAGCTTCTACGAGCAGTACTTC. It translates to CASSESPSGSFYEQYF.

The sample holds many counts of this clonotype. J is TRBJ2-2 and V is TRBV4-1; 8 bases line up with TRBD2. Trimming cost V 2 bases and J 5 bases; bases outside gene matches: 7. CDR3 length: 16 amino acids. CDR1 and CDR2 from the germline V gene are MGHRA and YSYEKL. CDR3 amino acids: CASSQFAGGGTGELFF. CDR3 DNA sequence: TGCGCCAGCAGCCAATTTGCGGGAGGAGGGACCGGGGAGCTGTTTTTT.

This clonotype was observed many times. The V call is TRBV15, the J call TRBJ2-7, with TRBD2 identical over 7 bases. Germline-derived CDR1 and CDR2 are LNHNV and YYDKDF (reference sequence). This CDR3 has 14 residues. V trimming: 7 bases; J trimming: 2 bases; junction bases outside the gene matches: 8. CDR3 sequence (DNA): TGTGCCACCACACTAGGCGGGGGAGCCTACGAGCAGTACTTC. Protein sequence: CATTLGGGAYEQYF.

This clonotype showed up many times. The rearrangement uses TRBV5-1 and TRBJ1-2; 12 nucleotides match TRBD1. This CDR3 is built from 16 residues. J gave up 3 bases and V 4 bases, and 7 bases lay outside the gene matches. Germline V gene sequence: CDR1 SGHRS, CDR2 YFSETQ. For the CDR3, the DNA is TGCGCCAGCAGCGGGACAGGGGGCTCGTTGGACTATGGCTACACCTTC. Protein sequence: CASSGTGGSLDYGYTF.

Many counts were recorded for this clonotype. This chain uses TRBV12-3 or TRBV12-4 with TRBJ1-2; D not resolved. Trimming removed 11 bases from V and 0 bases from J, with 16 bases in between. The CDR3 sequence is 14 residues long. CDR3 loop: CAVTQGGANYGYTF. The CDR3 DNA reads as TGTGCCGTTACCCAAGGCGGTGCTAACTATGGCTACACCTTC.

This clonotype was detected a few times. The chain recombines TRBV3-1 with TRBJ2-7; 7 nucleotides match TRBD1. The length of the CDR3 is 15 residues. V shed 6 bases, J shed 3 bases, and the junction held 11 bases outside the gene matches. From germline, CDR1 is LGHDT and CDR2 YNNKEL (reference sequence). In DNA, the CDR3 is TGTGCCAGCAGTCAACAGGGGCCACACTTCTACGAGCAGTACTTC. Protein: CASSQQGPHFYEQYF.

This clonotype was recorded at least ten times. V is TRBV7-3 and J is TRBJ2-1; D is uncertain. CDR3 length: 13 residues. V lost 0 bases and J 7 bases, leaving 7 bases between the germline ends. The germline CDR1 and CDR2 sequences are SGHTA and FQGTGA. CDR3 in amino acids: CASSLTVGNEQFF. The DNA of the CDR3 is TGTGCCAGCAGCTTAACAGTGGGAAATGAGCAGTTCTTC.

This chain links TRBV24-1 with TRBJ2-1; the D call may be TRBD1 or TRBD2 (5 bases each). V was trimmed by 3 bases and J by 2 bases, leaving 16 bases between them. This CDR3 has 17 amino acids. From germline, CDR1 is KGHDR and CDR2 SFDVKD. CDR3 amino acids: CATSDPTGTVPYNEQFF. The CDR3, as DNA: TGTGCCACCAGTGATCCGACTGGGACGGTTCCCTACAATGAGCAGTTCTTC.

This clonotype has a count of ten or more. This chain connects TRBV7-9 to TRBJ1-1; D is unresolved. V shed 1 base and J shed 8 bases, with 8 bases lying between them. The CDR3 is made up of 12 amino acids. The V gene's germline CDR1 is SEHNR and CDR2 FQNEAQ (reference sequence). The CDR3 DNA sequence: TGTGCCAGCAGCTTAGAGTCCGGGGAAGCTTTCTTT. Encoded protein: CASSLESGEAFF.

This clonotype was counted ten times or more. Written as DNA, the CDR3 is TGTGCCAGCAGCCAAGCGGGAGCCGGGGAGCTGTTTTTT. Its protein product is CASSQAGAGELFF. This chain joins TRBV3-1 and TRBJ2-2; D might be TRBD2 (6 bases). This CDR3 contains 13 residues. Germline assignment: CDR1 LGHDT and CDR2 YNNKEL (reference sequence). The V end lost 1 base, the J end lost 6 bases, and 6 bases lay between the germline ends.

This clonotype was observed a handful of times. The chain employs TRBV6-1 and TRBJ2-7, with 7 bases matching TRBD2. V dropped 3 bases and J dropped 3; count of bases not matched to a gene: 8. The CDR3 has 15 residues. Looked up from germline, CDR1 is MNHNS and CDR2 is SASEGT. The CDR3 here is CASSELGGTGYEQYF. The CDR3 coding sequence is TGTGCCAGCAGTGAGCTGGGGGGGACGGGCTACGAGCAGTACTTC.

In its sample, this clonotype ranks as medium-sized. V usage is TRBV20-1 and J usage is TRBJ2-1; D is uncertain. V lost 2 bases to trimming and J lost 8 bases, with 16 bases between them. The CDR3 runs 14 residues. CDR1 and CDR2 (germline): DFQATT, SNEGSKA (reference sequence). The CDR3 spells CSARSEQVVDEQFF. The DNA of the CDR3 is TGCAGTGCTAGATCCGAACAAGTGGTTGATGAGCAGTTCTTC.

A few counts support this clonotype. The V gene is TRBV3-1, the J gene TRBJ2-3; no definite D call. The V gene's germline CDR1 is LGHDT and CDR2 YNNKEL (reference sequence). V was shortened by 3 bases and J by 4 bases, with 2 bases between the two germline ends. The CDR3 consists of 11 residues. Here the CDR3 DNA reads TGTGCCAGCAGCCAGGCAGATACGCAGTATTTT. Protein product: CASSQADTQYF.

This clonotype was detected many times. Its ends do not fully match the called genes, so a read error is possible. The rearrangement links TRBV11-2 to TRBJ2-3; possible D gene TRBD1, 5 bases. Germline V gene sequence: CDR1 SGHAT, CDR2 FQNNGV. The length of the CDR3 is 15 residues. As DNA, the CDR3 is TGTGCCAGCAGCCTAGAGGCAGGGCGCACAGATACGCAGTATTTT. This codes for CASSLEAGRTDTQYF.

This clonotype was seen repeatedly, ten times or more. The chain carries TRBV4-1 and TRBJ2-7, with D possibly matching TRBD2 (5 bases). V gave up 1 base and J gave up 3 bases, with 7 bases separating them. Germline lookup yields CDR1 MGHRA and CDR2 YSYEKL. The CDR3 covers 13 residues. This chain's CDR3 is CASSQGTYYEQYF. The CDR3 region has the DNA TGCGCCAGCAGCCAAGGGACTTACTACGAGCAGTACTTC.

This clonotype was seen at least ten times. This chain's CDR3 is CASSLLVSTEQFF. CDR3 DNA: TGTGCCAGCAGCCTCCTAGTGTCCACTGAGCAGTTCTTC. This chain connects TRBV7-2 to TRBJ2-1, with D unresolved. V shed 5 bases and J shed 9 bases, with 14 bases lying between them. CDR1 and CDR2 from the germline V gene are SGHTA and FQGNSA. The CDR3 runs to 13 residues.

This clonotype came up many times. The chain carries TRBV20-1 and TRBJ2-3, with 11 bases aligning to TRBD1. The trim removed 5 bases at V and 2 bases at J, leaving 3 bases unmatched. Germline V gene sequence: CDR1 DFQATT, CDR2 SNEGSKA (reference sequence). CDR3 length: 14 residues. The CDR3, as DNA: TGCAGTGCTGGACAGGGGGCGCCCACAGATACGCAGTATTTT. Translating gives CSAGQGAPTDTQYF.

In its sample, this clonotype ranks as medium-sized. The chain is built from TRBV2 and TRBJ2-5, with D hard to call. The V end lost 7 bases, the J end lost 0 bases, and 9 bases lay between the germline ends. The CDR3 has 13 amino acids. Germline CDR1 reads SNHLY; CDR2 reads FYNNEI. CDR3 residues: CASIPSYQETQYF. The CDR3 bases are TGTGCCAGCATCCCATCGTACCAAGAGACCCAGTACTTC. The full variable domain, in which reference TRBV2 and TRBJ2-5 provide the parts outside the CDR3, is EPEVTQTPSHQVTQMGQEVILRCVPISNHLYFYWYRQILGQKVEFLVSFYNNEISEKSEIFDDQFSVERPDGSNFTLKIRSTKLEDSAMYFCASIPSYQETQYFGPGTRLLVL.

By sample share, this clonotype is medium-sized. The rearrangement joins TRBV6-6 to TRBJ1-2; D gene ambiguous. The CDR3 spans 13 residues. V lost 2 bases and J 2 bases, leaving 6 bases between the germline ends. Germline V CDR1 and CDR2: MNHNY, SVGAGI (reference sequence). Written as DNA, the CDR3 is TGTGCCAGCAGTTACAGCCGAAACTATGGCTACACCTTC. It yields the protein CASSYSRNYGYTF.

This clonotype has only a few counts. The gene calls are TRBV7-8 and TRBJ2-1; D ambiguous. Germline CDR1 reads SGHVS; CDR2 reads FQNEAQ. Trimming shortened V by 6 bases and J by 4 bases, and 13 bases separated the two germline ends. The CDR3 runs to 14 residues. The CDR3 sequence is CASSFEAPYNEQFF. CDR3 nucleotide sequence: TGTGCCAGCAGTTTTGAGGCCCCTTACAATGAGCAGTTCTTC.

This clonotype was detected many times. This chain links TRBV7-2 with TRBJ2-3; tentatively, D is TRBD2 (5 bases). The CDR3 totals 16 residues. The germline V gene has CDR1 SGHTA and CDR2 FQGNSA. V was clipped by 1 base and J by 3 bases, with 14 bases between them. The CDR3 nucleotides read TGTGCCAGCAGCTTAGGGGCTAGCATCAGAACAGATACGCAGTATTTT. Protein sequence: CASSLGASIRTDTQYF. Drawing the rest from reference TRBV7-2 and TRBJ2-3, the complete variable domain is GAGVSQSPSNKVTEKGKDVELRCDPISGHTALYWYRQSLGQGLEFLIYFQGNSAPDKSGLPSDRFSAERTGGSVSTLTIQRTQQEDSAVYLCASSLGASIRTDTQYFGPGTRLTVL.

At least ten counts were recorded for this clonotype. The chain couples TRBV20-1 to TRBJ2-1; D gene uncertain. V was pared by 6 bases and J by 10 bases, with 10 bases between. CDR3 length: 10 amino acids. Per the germline V gene, CDR1 is DFQATT and CDR2 is SNEGSKA (reference sequence). CDR3 in amino acids: CSAVRYEQFF. The CDR3 nucleotides read TGCAGTGCGGTAAGATACGAGCAGTTCTTC.